The 29 T cell receptor beta chains below were found in one sample sequenced in a study of T cells after yellow fever vaccination. A single record per CDR3 protein comes from TCRdb applying MiXCR to the 5' RACE reads. The sample consists of about 210,000 distinct CDR3 sequences, roughly 6.8% of them appearing once. The sequenced sample was CD4+ T cells sorted from PBMCs, obtained on the day of the yellow fever booster vaccination. These receptors were taken from a man younger than 40 who received the YFV17D yellow fever vaccine.

This clonotype was counted a few times. V gene TRBV20-1 combines with J gene TRBJ2-3; 9 bases agree with TRBD2. The CDR3 is 13 amino acids. V lost 3 bases to trimming and J lost 6 bases; unmatched junction nucleotides: 4. Germline V gene sequence: CDR1 DFQATT, CDR2 SNEGSKA (reference sequence). CDR3 nucleotide sequence: TGCAGTGCTAGTAGCGGGAGAAGTGATACGCAGTATTTT. It yields the protein CSASSGRSDTQYF.

At least ten counts were recorded for this clonotype. The genes are TRBV5-5 and TRBJ2-7; TRBD2 agrees at 8 bases. The CDR3 is 16 residues long. The germline CDR1 and CDR2 sequences are SGHKS and YYEKEE (reference sequence). V dropped 3 bases and J dropped 2; count of bases not matched to a gene: 10. The CDR3 sequence is CASSYRLAGRTYEQYF. The CDR3 nucleotides are TGTGCCAGCAGCTATCGTCTAGCGGGCCGTACCTACGAGCAGTACTTC.

This clonotype occurred many times. The rearrangement links TRBV4-3 to TRBJ2-1; unclear D gene. Germline CDR1 reads LGHNA; CDR2 reads YSLEER. This CDR3 contains 15 residues. V dropped 0 bases and J dropped 6 bases, with 12 bases sitting between them. This CDR3 reads CASSQDRLAFNEQFF. CDR3 DNA sequence: TGCGCCAGCAGCCAAGATAGGTTAGCCTTCAATGAGCAGTTCTTC.

The table lists this clonotype with many counts. The chain joins TRBV10-2 to TRBJ1-2; no definite D call. The CDR3 length is 13 residues. V was trimmed by 5 bases and J by 1 base, leaving 8 bases between them. Germline CDR1 is WSHSY and CDR2 is SAAADI. Here the CDR3 reads CASSTTDNYGYTF. The CDR3, as DNA: TGCGCCAGCAGTACCACAGATAACTATGGCTACACCTTC.

The V call is TRBV27, the J call TRBJ2-7, with D maybe TRBD2 (6 bases). Trimming left V 5 bases short and J 2 bases short, with 16 bases between. The CDR3 has 15 amino acids. The germline V gene encodes CDR1 MNHEY and CDR2 SMNVEV (reference sequence). The CDR3 sequence: CASSANRGRTYEQYF. CDR3 sequence (DNA): TGTGCCAGCAGTGCTAATCGAGGGAGGACCTACGAGCAGTACTTC.

In its sample, this clonotype was seen once. A much more abundant neighbour one base away suggests this may be a read error. The chain recombines TRBV29-1 with TRBJ1-1; tentative D call: TRBD1 (6 bases). The CDR3 extends over 12 amino acids. CDR1 SQVTM and CDR2 ANQGSEA come from the germline V gene. CDR3 residues: CGGGSGAPEAFF. The CDR3 nucleotides are TGCGGCGGGGGGTCGGGGGCCCCTGAAGCTTTCTTT.

Ten or more counts support this clonotype. The chain links TRBV20-1 to TRBJ2-7; no reliable D call. Germline-derived CDR1 and CDR2 are DFQATT and SNEGSKA (reference sequence). This CDR3 region has 12 residues. Trimming shortened V by 7 bases and J by 2 bases, and 12 bases separated the two germline ends. CDR3 region: CSVGGQTYEQYF. The CDR3 coding sequence is TGCAGTGTCGGTGGCCAAACCTACGAGCAGTACTTC.

This clonotype was recorded at least ten times. The V call is TRBV6-1, the J call TRBJ2-1; D is unresolved. This CDR3 contains 12 residues. Germline V gene data show CDR1 as MNHNS and CDR2 as SASEGT. Trimming cost V 3 bases and J 5 bases, with 5 bases left between them. This CDR3 is CASSDRHNEQFF. The CDR3 DNA reads as TGTGCCAGCAGTGACAGACACAATGAGCAGTTCTTC.

The chain links TRBV4-3 to TRBJ2-3; D may correspond to TRBD1 or TRBD2 (5 bases each). Trimming took 1 base from V and 3 from J, leaving 14 bases between them. CDR1 and CDR2 from the germline V gene are LGHNA and YSLEER. The CDR3 is made up of 16 amino acids. CDR3 loop: CASSQAGLAGTDTQYF. The CDR3 coding sequence is TGCGCCAGCAGCCAAGCCGGACTGGCAGGGACAGATACGCAGTATTTT.

This clonotype was detected only a few times. The genes are TRBV6-4 and TRBJ2-3; D ambiguous. The CDR3 totals 14 residues. The V end lost 5 bases, the J end lost 3 bases, and 12 bases lay between the germline ends. CDR1 MRHNA and CDR2 SNTAGT come from the germline V gene. CDR3 sequence: CASSPLSTTDTQYF. The CDR3 DNA is TGTGCCAGCAGTCCACTTTCCACTACAGATACGCAGTATTTT.

This clonotype was detected a few times. The chain joins TRBV6-5 to TRBJ2-2; the D is unclear. The germline V gene encodes CDR1 MNHEY and CDR2 SVGAGI. V gave up 2 bases and J gave up 6 bases, with 10 bases separating them. The length of the CDR3 is 14 residues. The CDR3 sequence is CASSYRVDPGELFF. DNA of the CDR3: TGTGCCAGCAGTTACAGGGTAGATCCCGGGGAGCTGTTTTTT.

This clonotype was observed a few times. The chain employs TRBV20-1 and TRBJ2-7; D is undetermined. CDR1 and CDR2 from the germline V gene are DFQATT and SNEGSKA (reference sequence). The CDR3 loop spans 12 amino acids. Trimming left V 3 bases short and J 2 bases short, with 8 bases between. DNA for the CDR3: TGCAGTGCTAGGAACCAACCCTACGAGCAGTACTTC. Amino acid sequence: CSARNQPYEQYF.

This clonotype has only a few counts. The chain links TRBV27 to TRBJ2-2; 9 bases map to TRBD2. Trimming at V came to 6 bases and at J to 5 bases, leaving 4 bases not matched to a gene. There are 14 residues in the CDR3. Germline V gene sequence: CDR1 MNHEY, CDR2 SMNVEV (reference sequence). DNA of the CDR3: TGTGCCAGCAGATTAGCGGGAGTAACCGGGGAGCTGTTTTTT. Encoded protein: CASRLAGVTGELFF.

The chain is built from TRBV7-2 and TRBJ2-2; 7 bases are a match to TRBD1. CDR1 is SGHTA and CDR2 is FQGNSA in the germline V gene. This CDR3 is built from 14 residues. V dropped 5 bases and J dropped 7; count of bases not matched to a gene: 7. Here the CDR3 reads CASSPEQGIGELFF. CDR3 in DNA: TGTGCCAGCAGCCCCGAACAGGGGATCGGGGAGCTGTTTTTT.

The chain carries TRBV15 and TRBJ2-5; D gene ambiguous. Germline assignment: CDR1 LNHNV and CDR2 YYDKDF (reference sequence). V was pared by 1 base and J by 1 base, with 4 bases between. The CDR3 consists of 13 residues. Here the CDR3 reads CATSRGAQETQYF. The DNA for the CDR3 is TGTGCCACCAGCAGAGGGGCCCAAGAGACCCAGTACTTC.

This clonotype has a count of ten or more. The rearrangement uses TRBV6-5 and TRBJ2-1, with D perhaps TRBD1 or TRBD2 (5 bases each). The CDR3 is 16 residues long. CDR1 and CDR2 (germline): MNHEY, SVGAGI. V lost 2 bases, J lost 10 bases, and 21 bases lay in between. CDR3 bases: TGTGCCAGCAGTTACAGATTGACCGGGGCGCGAGAGGAGCAGTTCTTC. Encoded protein: CASSYRLTGAREEQFF.

This clonotype was picked up a small number of times. The CDR3 loop is CASSGSARDGANQPQHF. The CDR3 DNA reads TGTGCCAGCAGCGGAAGCGCCAGGGACGGGGCCAATCAGCCCCAGCATTTT. The chain has TRBV7-6 and TRBJ1-5; D is possibly TRBD1 (5 bases). The CDR3 loop spans 17 amino acids. Deletions cut 5 bases from V and 3 bases from J, with 20 bases between. The germline V gene has CDR1 SGHVS and CDR2 FNYEAQ.

In this sample, this clonotype turned up a few times. This sequence joins TRBV7-7 and TRBJ1-3, with 10 bases that match TRBD1. V dropped 5 bases and J dropped 2; count of bases not matched to a gene: 3. CDR1 is SSHAT, CDR2 FNYEAQ, per germline (reference sequence). This CDR3 is built from 15 residues. CDR3 residues: CASSRDRGPGNTIYF. CDR3 coding DNA: TGTGCCAGCAGCCGGGACAGGGGTCCTGGAAACACCATATATTTT.

This chain uses TRBV12-3 or TRBV12-4 with TRBJ2-1; 8 nucleotides agree with TRBD1. J gave up 6 bases and V 2 bases, and 6 bases lay outside the gene matches. There are 15 residues in the CDR3. Written as DNA, the CDR3 is TGTGCCAGCAGTTTACGCAGGGGGCCGGGCAATGAGCAGTTCTTC. Amino acids: CASSLRRGPGNEQFF.

The V and J genes are TRBV5-1 and TRBJ2-2, with a tentative D call TRBD2 (5 bases). V lost 9 bases and J 0 bases, leaving 18 bases between the germline ends. The V gene's germline CDR1 is SGHRS and CDR2 YFSETQ. CDR3 length equals 16 residues. CDR3 in amino acids: CATSMVVRANTGELFF. Here the CDR3 DNA reads TGCGCCACCTCGATGGTAGTGAGGGCGAACACCGGGGAGCTGTTTTTT.

This rearrangement joins TRBV10-2 to TRBJ1-5; D gene uncertain. This CDR3 region has 15 residues. V lost 0 bases, J lost 5 bases, and 11 bases lay in between. Germline CDR1 is WSHSY and CDR2 is SAAADI. In nucleotides, the CDR3 is TGCGCCAGCAGTGAGTCGGGAGGGTTGGATCAGCCCCAGCATTTT. Amino acid sequence: CASSESGGLDQPQHF.

The CDR3 bases are TGTGCCAGCAGCCCCAGACATTTTAGCTCCTACAATGAGCAGTTCTTC. It specifies CASSPRHFSSYNEQFF. The rearrangement links TRBV7-2 to TRBJ2-1; D remains ambiguous. Trimming pared 5 bases from V and 0 bases from J, leaving 14 bases between. This CDR3 comprises 16 residues. Per the germline V gene, CDR1 is SGHTA and CDR2 is FQGNSA. Variable domain in full (rest from reference TRBV7-2 and TRBJ2-1): GAGVSQSPSNKVTEKGKDVELRCDPISGHTALYWYRQSLGQGLEFLIYFQGNSAPDKSGLPSDRFSAERTGGSVSTLTIQRTQQEDSAVYLCASSPRHFSSYNEQFFGPGTRLTVL.

Many counts were recorded for this clonotype. Here the CDR3 reads CASSSGRLTDTQYF. For the CDR3, the DNA is TGTGCCAGCAGTTCGGGACGGCTCACAGATACGCAGTATTTT. V and J are TRBV6-5 and TRBJ2-3; D assignment may be TRBD1 or TRBD2 (5 bases each). V lost 4 bases and J lost 2, with 10 bases in between. The CDR3 spans 14 residues. Germline CDR1 and CDR2: MNHEY and SVGAGI.

This clonotype was picked up a small number of times. The rearrangement links TRBV15 to TRBJ2-7; 11 bases align to TRBD2. Germline assignment: CDR1 LNHNV and CDR2 YYDKDF (reference sequence). With 2 bases clipped from V and 6 bases from J, the junction kept 3 bases outside the gene matches. This CDR3 has 14 amino acids. DNA for the CDR3: TGTGCCACCAGCAGATCCGGACTAGCGGGCGAGCAGTACTTC. Translated, it gives CATSRSGLAGEQYF. Full variable domain (remainder filled in from reference TRBV15 and TRBJ2-7): DAMVIQNPRYQVTQFGKPVTLSCSQTLNHNVMYWYQQKSSQAPKLLFHYYDKDFNNEADTPDNFQSRRPNTSFCFLDIRSPGLGDTAMYLCATSRSGLAGEQYFGPGTRLTVT.

This clonotype was counted a few times. The chain is built from TRBV7-3 and TRBJ2-1, with 8 bases aligning to TRBD2. The CDR3 consists of 14 residues. The junction had 11 bases not matched to a gene; V was cut back by 5 bases and J by 11 bases. CDR1 is SGHTA, CDR2 FQGTGA, per germline. The CDR3 sequence: CASSEAGGRTKQFF. CDR3 in DNA: TGTGCCAGCAGCGAGGCGGGGGGTAGAACTAAGCAGTTCTTC.

The table lists this clonotype with many counts. V and J are TRBV15 and TRBJ2-5; D is unclear. The CDR3 extends over 13 amino acids. Germline V lookup: CDR1 LNHNV, CDR2 YYDKDF (reference sequence). Trimming removed 4 bases from V and 3 bases from J, with 9 bases in between. The CDR3 nucleotides read TGTGCCACCAGCACCACTAACAAAGAGACCCAGTACTTC. It encodes CATSTTNKETQYF.

This clonotype was counted a few times. The chain links TRBV5-1 to TRBJ2-1; TRBD2 aligns across 8 bases. This CDR3 contains 17 residues. CDR1 is SGHRS and CDR2 is YFSETQ in the germline V gene. The V gene end was trimmed by 0 bases and the J gene end by 6 bases; junction bases not matched to a gene: 11. The CDR3 DNA reads as TGCGCCAGCAGCTTGGAACCCGCGGGAGGAGGCCTCAATGAGCAGTTCTTC. Translated: CASSLEPAGGGLNEQFF.

This clonotype was seen repeatedly, ten times or more. The chain has TRBV7-9 and TRBJ2-7, with D possibly TRBD2 on 6 matching bases. V was shortened by 2 bases and J by 3 bases, with 8 bases between the two germline ends. CDR1 and CDR2 (germline): SEHNR, FQNEAQ (reference sequence). The CDR3 extends over 13 amino acids. The CDR3 sequence: CASSLRGNYEQYF. The CDR3 DNA reads TGTGCCAGCAGCTTACGCGGGAACTACGAGCAGTACTTC.

The chain uses TRBV18 and TRBJ2-1; D is uncertain. In germline, CDR1 is KGHSH, CDR2 LQKENI. The CDR3 consists of 13 residues. The V end was cut by 4 bases, the J end by 7 bases, with 11 bases between. CDR3 amino acids: CASSLSRGNEQFF. The CDR3 DNA sequence: TGTGCCAGCTCACTATCCCGTGGGAATGAGCAGTTCTTC.